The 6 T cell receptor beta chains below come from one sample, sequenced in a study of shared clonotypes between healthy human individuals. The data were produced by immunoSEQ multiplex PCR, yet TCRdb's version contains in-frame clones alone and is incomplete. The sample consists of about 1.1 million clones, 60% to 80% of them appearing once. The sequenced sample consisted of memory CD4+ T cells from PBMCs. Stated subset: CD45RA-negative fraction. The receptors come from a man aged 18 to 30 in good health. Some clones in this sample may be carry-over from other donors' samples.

CDR3 protein: CASSLGLEVEQYF. CDR3 nucleotide sequence: TGTGCCAGCAGCCTGGGACTAGAGGTCGAGCAGTACTTC. The chain recombines TRBV2 with TRBJ2-7; 8 bases are a match to TRBD2. Germline CDR1 is SNHLY and CDR2 is FYNNEI. V lost 6 bases and J lost 6; bases outside the gene matches: 7. The CDR3 sequence is 13 residues long.

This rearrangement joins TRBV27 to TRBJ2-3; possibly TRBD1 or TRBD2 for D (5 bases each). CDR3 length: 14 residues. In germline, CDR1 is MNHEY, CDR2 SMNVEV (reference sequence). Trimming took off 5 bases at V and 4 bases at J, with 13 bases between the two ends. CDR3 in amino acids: CASSRDRPADTQYF. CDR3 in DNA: TGTGCCAGCAGTCGGGACCGCCCCGCAGATACGCAGTATTTT.

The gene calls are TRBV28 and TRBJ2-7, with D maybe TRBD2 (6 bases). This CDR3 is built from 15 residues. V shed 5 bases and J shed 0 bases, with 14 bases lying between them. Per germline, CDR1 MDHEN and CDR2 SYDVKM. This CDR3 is CASSIADKSSYEQYF. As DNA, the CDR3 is TGTGCCAGCAGTATAGCGGACAAAAGCTCCTACGAGCAGTACTTC. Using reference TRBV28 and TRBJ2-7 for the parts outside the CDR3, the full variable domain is DVKVTQSSRYLVKRTGEKVFLECVQDMDHENMFWYRQDPGLGLRLIYFSYDVKMKEKGDIPEGYSVSREKKERFSLILESASTNQTSMYLCASSIADKSSYEQYFGPGTRLTVT.

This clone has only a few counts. CDR3 nucleotide sequence: TGTGCCAGCTCAGAGACAGGGTACGCCGAGCAGTACTTC. It encodes CASSETGYAEQYF. The chain combines TRBV18 with TRBJ2-7, with TRBD1 matching 7 bases. J was trimmed by 6 bases and V by 5 bases; bases with no gene match: 7. CDR1 KGHSH and CDR2 LQKENI come from the germline V gene. This CDR3 comprises 13 residues.

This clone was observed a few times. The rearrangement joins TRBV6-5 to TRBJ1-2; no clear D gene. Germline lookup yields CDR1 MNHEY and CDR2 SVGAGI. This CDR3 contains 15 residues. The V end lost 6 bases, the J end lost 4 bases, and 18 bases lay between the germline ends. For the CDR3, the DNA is TGTGCCAGCAGACGGATGACCACCTGGGGCTATGGCTACACCTTC. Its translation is CASRRMTTWGYGYTF.

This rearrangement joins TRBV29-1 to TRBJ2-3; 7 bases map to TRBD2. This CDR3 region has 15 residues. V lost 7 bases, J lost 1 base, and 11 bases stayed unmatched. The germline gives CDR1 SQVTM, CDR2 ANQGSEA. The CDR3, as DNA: TGCAGCGCCTCTGGGGGGGGAGGTGGCACAGATACGCAGTATTTT. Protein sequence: CSASGGGGGTDTQYF.